Sequencing of this T cell receptor (beta chain) was carried out in a study of T-cell reconstitution after alpha-beta-depleted transplantation in children. The study's findings and limits: Two months or so post-transplant, alpha-beta T cells reportedly derived from several hundred expanded graft clones.

During its preparation, the TCRbeta library received unique molecular identifiers. TCRdb itself ran the PCR reads through MiXCR, one entry per CDR3 protein. The sample lists fewer than 150,000 distinct CDR3 sequences; approximately 8.7% were seen once. Ten or more counts support this clonotype. Its antigen is unidentified. This receptor was identified in a girl under two years old who had a stem cell transplant for combined immunodeficiency, so the T cells may come from the graft donor. This sample comprised PBMCs, mostly from graft donor cells, obtained 180 days after TCRalphabeta/CD19-depleted stem cell transplant.

The CDR3 DNA reads TGTGCCAGCAGTCTAGACGGTGCTGGAAACACCATATATTTT. Translated: CASSLDGAGNTIYF. The rearrangement uses TRBV12-3 or TRBV12-4 and TRBJ1-3; the D is unclear. This CDR3 contains 14 residues. V was cut by 5 bases and J by 2 bases, with 10 bases left in between.